This T cell receptor beta chain was recorded in a study of cytomegalovirus exposure and HLA in healthy donors (dated by TCRdb to about 2017). Study-wide context: In an earlier analysis of roughly 590 of the donors, around 290 Gb of sequence data and 90 million to 130 million unique TCR beta sequences from about 179 million T cells were reported. Typing coverage differed by locus: A, B, C, DRB1 and DQB1 were typed in about 629-630 donors, DQA1 in about 500, DPA1 in 606, and DPB1 in 450 to 490. A separate validation cohort of roughly 110 different subjects was used in addition to the roughly 620-subject first cohort. In an earlier analysis of roughly 600 of the donors, high-throughput TCR beta sequencing was used to judge whether each TCR beta V gene segment behaved as functional or pseudogenic. HLA typing covered class I and class II loci at four-digit resolution. Around 300 gigabases of sequencing data and approximately 85 million unique TCR sequences were included in an early release covering around 650 HLA-typed donors. The study profiled the T cell repertoires of about 640 subjects by immunosequencing and related them to cytomegalovirus serostatus. Among 300 to 500 genotyped donors of the cohort, an average of roughly 230,000 unique TCR beta nucleotide sequences was sequenced per donor, of which about 18% were non-productive. A later genetic analysis used genome-wide SNP genotypes for 398 of the 666 donors, treating that subset as a discovery cohort. All discovery cohort repertoires had been generated using a single sequencing platform. The study aimed to test whether cataloging public T cell receptors could reveal signatures of past pathogen exposure. Among the approximately 430 genotyped donors, around 79% belonged to the genetic ancestry cluster associated with self-reported Caucasian donors. A handful of DR-DQ haplotypes were handled as single units for association and clustering because linkage in the cohort was strong. To predict cytomegalovirus infection status, the study brought together high-throughput TCR immunosequencing, statistical association of individual TCRs with disease status, and machine learning. Donor age, sex, ethnicity and CMV serostatus were compiled together with the repertoire data. In the later analysis, no new phenotypic data were used to find candidate immune exposures; instead, reliance was placed on TCR beta sequences and their occurrence across donors. A later analysis re-examined previously published TCR beta repertoires from more than 550 donors and added high-resolution HLA genotyping to investigate patterns of TCR occurrence. Results the study describes overall, beyond this receptor: The authors suggested that the approach could potentially be generalized to other disease states and immunological phenotypes. In an earlier analysis of approximately 590 of the donors, most TCR beta V segments appeared in productive rearrangements about 90% or about 30% of the time, broadly matching IMGT annotations. A later analysis found that HLA-associated TCR beta chains were more clonally expanded and had lower generation probabilities than equally common non-associated chains. Only TCR beta chains were sequenced in this cohort, and the absence of alpha or paired-chain data limited detectable features. Most TCR sequences were seen in very few donors, while some public TCRs were found in many individuals. CMV serostatus was the only immune exposure information available for the cohort. Specific HLA alleles were associated with some 15,000 TCR beta sequences at a false discovery rate of 0.05 in a later analysis. Linkage disequilibrium might explain the correlated functional status among segregating V segments, but an unknown experimental factor could not be ruled out. A later analysis reported that several top co-occurrence clusters appeared linked to parvovirus B19, influenza, CMV and Epstein-Barr virus. A later analysis found that TCR association rates varied across HLA loci, with DRB1 alleles showing the most associated TCRs and HLA-C alleles the fewest. The classifier was reported to diagnose cytomegalovirus status with high specificity and sensitivity in both the original cohort and the validation cohort. Sequencing depth was assumed to be roughly uniform across donors in the presence/absence analyses, though that assumption may not hold. Some IMGT-functional V segments, including TRBV6-2 and TRBV6-3, could not be told apart with the 87-base-pair reads, so those segments were excluded. Most CMV-associated TCR beta chains appeared to be HLA-restricted in a later analysis, and the HLA associations seemed to be driven largely by CMV exposure. When HLA alleles, especially DR and DQ, strongly co-occurred, TCR associations were difficult to assign to individual alleles. Around 16 rarely observed V segments, including chromosome 9 orphons, were excluded from the earlier analysis of several hundred of the donors because counts were too low. An association between a missense DCLRE1C variant and V-gene and J-gene trimming of TCR beta chains was found in a later genetic analysis and replicated in an independent cohort. A cluster of highly shared sequence variants was judged likely to be a technical artifact of the sequencing pipeline. A further reported finding was that TCR beta sequences accurately predicted the HLA-A and HLA-B alleles for most subjects in the first cohort. According to a later genetic analysis, donors in an Asian-associated ancestry cluster had fewer N-insertions in productive TCRs than the approximately 710-donor mean. A total of fewer than 200 TCR beta chains were listed by the study as associated with cytomegalovirus. In vitro tests confirmed that a few of the cytomegalovirus-associated TCR beta chains recognize cytomegalovirus antigens. Because HLA typing was missing for some donors at each locus, association tests included only the typed subset.

Comments on this clone: Its antigen specificity is not known. Base qualities are not recorded, but no much larger clone differs from it by a single base.

The library was built by means of the immunoSEQ multiplex PCR assay. For the multiplex PCR, a mixture combining 60 forward primers for TCR Vbeta segments and 13 reverse primers for TCR Jbeta segments was used. A multiplex PCR assay on genomic DNA amplified the CDR3 region of rearranged TCR beta genes. The amplified TCR beta libraries were sequenced on the Illumina HiSeq System as 87-base-pair reads. From the authors' description of their analysis: A later analysis counted about 82 million unique TCR beta chains across the 600 to 850 repertoires, and approximately 11 million of these chains were shared by at least two donors. To remove PCR and sequencing errors, raw reads were error-corrected and collapsed into unique sequences using a nearest-neighbor algorithm that merged closely related sequences. V, D and J gene segments were assigned by aligning CDR3 sequences to IMGT reference sequences. Each retained sequence needed at least a six-nucleotide match to both a V gene segment and a J gene segment. Rearrangements were called productive when the CDR3 lacked stop codons and stayed in frame with V and J; all others were non-productive. Following IMGT convention, CDR3 was defined as the stretch from the second conserved V-encoded cysteine to the conserved J-encoded phenylalanine. The earlier analysis of about 590 of the donors excluded sequences that lacked an unambiguous match to a single V gene segment. An earlier analysis of about 600 of the donors called V segments functional above 56.7% productive rearrangements and segregating when the between-donor standard deviation exceeded 5%. A statistical classification framework was developed to diagnose cytomegalovirus status using the catalog of TCR beta chain sequences. A later analysis assigned V and J genes by comparing TCR nucleotide sequences with IMGT/GENE-DB human TR gene sequences. A later analysis assigned CDR3 sequences and most-parsimonious VDJ recombination scenarios with the TCRdist pipeline. In a later analysis, every TCR beta chain was defined by the combination of its CDR3 amino acid sequence and its V-gene family, and reads without a unique V-gene family were dropped. As a way to deal with suspected cross-contamination and a sequencing artifact, a later analysis dropped approximately 570 nucleotide sequences that were highly shared and had low generation probability. For each public chain, a later analysis derived a clonal expansion index from normalized ranks of inferred template counts within each repertoire. A later analysis computed generation probabilities with a VDJ recombination model fitted to out-of-frame rearrangements, and checked the results against IGoR. Hypergeometric tests were used in a later analysis to score TCR-TCR, TCR-HLA and TCR-CMV co-occurrence, with a repertoire-size bias correction applied to the TCR pairs. False discovery rates were estimated in a later analysis by permuting HLA or CMV assignments 20 times. A later analysis grouped co-occurring TCRs with DBSCAN, adding TCRdist sequence similarity when clustering within HLA-allele-positive subsets. Repertoires with fewer than 30,000 or more than 120,000 public chains were left out of co-occurrence clustering, as were about 5 repertoires with anomalous nucleotide sharing. As stored in TCRdb, this immuneACCESS dataset retains in-frame rearrangements with V and J assigned. A fraction of the clones does not appear; measured against another copy, unresolved V genes explain less than half of the discrepancy, and the remainder lacks a known reason. The D gene and trimming were derived from the DNA, and the V and J assignments and clone size from that table. The sample yields under 100,000 clones; 65% to 80% were counted once. The ten top clones hold approximately 16% of the sample.

V and J are truncated by 4 bases and 5 bases respectively, leaving an intervening sequence of 18 bases. The CDR3 sequence holds 16 residues, the cysteine and phenylalanine included. Of the read, only the CDR3 DNA is kept; its 48 bases are in frame from base 1. Looking up the germline V gene yields CDR1 LGHNA and CDR2 YSLEER. The cohort comprised some 730 healthy bone marrow donors. At the time of sampling, every cohort member was nominally healthy, though immune exposures that went unrecorded were likely present. The donor was CMV seropositive and was included in the group of 250 to 300 seropositive cohort members. A peripheral blood sample was provided by each donor, and peripheral blood mononuclear cells were used for TCR beta sequencing. The Qiagen DNeasy Blood Extraction Kit was used to extract genomic DNA from the blood cell samples.

The sequencing input was PBMCs. The sequence came from a woman aged 50 to 60 in good health and CMV-seropositive. The receptor chain draws on TRBV4-3 and TRBJ1-3; a tentative D call is TRBD1 (5 bases match). CDR3 reads: CASSPRAGSYRNTIYF. The DNA reads as follows: TGCGCCAGCAGCCCACGAGCAGGGTCGTACAGAAACACCATATATTTT.